This T cell receptor beta chain was sequenced in a study of glioma-infiltrating T cells after dendritic cell vaccination. Overall study: Dendritic cells derived from monocytes and pulsed with autologous tumor lysate formed the vaccine.

Trimming stripped 6 bases from V and 8 bases from J, with 10 bases between. This CDR3 has 10 amino acids. Germline-derived CDR1 and CDR2 are DFQATT and SNEGSKA (reference sequence). Time point noted: after dendritic cell vaccination, including at tumor progression/relapse. Sequencing used immunoSEQ multiplex PCR; TCRdb keeps in-frame clones, though not all of them. Of 110,000 or so clones in the sample, 90% were seen once. Material: blood, obtained after dendritic cell vaccination. The source of this sequence is a human donor with glioblastoma. The chain couples TRBV20-1 to TRBJ1-2; D not certain. In nucleotides, the CDR3 is TGCAGTGCGCGAGACAAGGGCTACACCTTC. It specifies CSARDKGYTF.